What follows describes a single T cell receptor beta chain. The record originates from a study of PD-L1 blockade in urothelial cancer. Study context: Twenty-five of 29 patients were males with bladder-origin urothelial cancer.

Templates that were synthetic TCR analogs were spiked into each PCR. Measured with immunoSEQ multiplex PCR; TCRdb has only the in-frame clones, and not every one. Among about 36,000 clones listed, roughly 82% were seen once. Time point: peripheral blood 6 weeks after treatment start. Samples spanned pretreatment and treatment, with 1 to 8 time points per patient. The starting material was PBMCs, obtained around atezolizumab (anti-PD-L1) treatment. This clonotype originated in a man in his forties with urothelial cancer.

The CDR3 DNA is TGTGCCAGCAGCTTAAAAGGGGCAGGTTCGCGGACTGAAGCTTTCTTT. As protein: CASSLKGAGSRTEAFF. The J gene is TRBJ1-1, the V gene TRBV7-3; perhaps TRBD1 as D (5 bases). V was cut by 1 base and J by 5 bases, with 17 bases left in between. CDR3 length: 16 amino acids. Germline assignment: CDR1 SGHTA and CDR2 FQGTGA.